A selection of T cell receptor beta chains follows, all from one sample in a study of regulatory T cells in long-lasting Graves disease. TCRdb reprocessed the multiplex PCR reads via MiXCR and lists one record per CDR3 protein. There are 440,000 or so distinct CDR3 sequences in the sample; about 15% occur only once, and over 15% lies in the top ten. These sequences were also reported in another study, on T cells in Graves' hyperthyroidism and ophthalmopathy.

This specimen was peripheral blood mononuclear cells (PBMCs), taken at new diagnosis, from a patient treated with antithyroid drugs. These TCRs come from a woman under 40 with Graves disease. Both conserved end residues are trimmed from each CDR3.

v_call,cdr3_aa
TRBV19,ASSHPGLAGVGEQF
TRBV30,AWKGQGSRYEQY
TRBV3-1,ASSQVNRNSYEQY
TRBV7-3,ASNPRQAGESGANVLT
TRBV15,ATSVLWALELPTYEQY
TRBV11-2,VTGRGQTEAF
TRBV6-1,ASSLGQGASEQY
TRBV11-2,ASSPGTQVRQF
TRBV29-1,SSKTSGSGETQY
TRBV3-1,ASSLGQGAVQETQY
TRBV7-8,ASSSASGLGGYSNQPQH
TRBV3-1,ASSPSLGVAYNEQF
TRBV7-3,ASSTGLTYTDTQY
TRBV12-3/TRBV12-4,ASSLRPYSYEQY
TRBV11-2,ASSRGLYNTGELF
TRBV5-1,ASGQGLSTNPYNEQF
TRBV6-1,AILPGDRAHDDEKLF
TRBV27,ASSHLTSNEQF
TRBV5-1,ASSSGDRGGVTAKNIQY
TRBV2,ARSVWGRRGNQPQH
TRBV29-1,SVEGGSFGYT
TRBV6-2/TRBV6-3,ASRSGQGVTEAF
TRBV27,ASSIAATGNEKLF
TRBV12-3/TRBV12-4,ASSSEQGAGIQY
TRBV5-1,ASSYGLAGGARYEQY
TRBV6-5,ASSYPPSGVTEAF
TRBV25-1,ASSETRRRPDTQY
TRBV24-1,ATRRQTDTEAF
TRBV7-8,ASSLQGAPGELF